Below are 24 T cell receptor beta chains sequenced from a single sample in a study of OX40 agonist ivuxolimab in advanced cancers. TCRdb's table, derived via immunoSEQ multiplex PCR, lists solely in-frame clones and lacks some. This sample has over 45,000 clones, with approximately 90% found just once. This sample comprised CD4+ or CD8+ T cells sorted from blood, obtained in a trial of the OX40 agonist ivuxolimab. The source of these receptors is an adult with an advanced solid tumor such as melanoma, head and neck, liver or kidney cancer.

The rearrangement uses TRBV9 and TRBJ2-7; possible D gene TRBD1, 6 bases. This CDR3 region has 13 residues. Trimming removed 3 bases from V and 6 bases from J, with 13 bases in between. The germline V gene has CDR1 SGDLS and CDR2 YYNGEE. The CDR3, as DNA: TGTGCCAGCAGCGCCGTGGACAGAGGCGAGCAGTACTTC. Encoded protein: CASSAVDRGEQYF.

This clone was seen once. The chain has TRBV5-8 and TRBJ2-1; tentative D call: TRBD2 (6 bases). The CDR3 extends over 12 amino acids. The V end was cut by 4 bases, the J end by 8 bases, with 10 bases between. Germline CDR1 reads SGHTS; CDR2 reads YDEGEE. The CDR3 nucleotides are TGTGCCAGCAGCAGGAGGGTACATGAGCAGTTCTTC. Translation gives CASSRRVHEQFF.

V usage is TRBV10-1 and J usage is TRBJ2-7; D remains ambiguous. This CDR3 region has 13 residues. Germline V gene lookup returns CDR1 WNHNN and CDR2 SYGVQD (reference sequence). V gave up 2 bases and J gave up 2 bases, with 7 bases separating them. The CDR3 DNA reads as TGCGCCAGCAGTGAGACAGAACCCTACGAGCAGTACTTC. Translation: CASSETEPYEQYF.

In DNA form, the CDR3 reads TGTGCCAGCTCACCAGGAAGCGGGAGTGATACGCAGTATTTT. It is translated as CASSPGSGSDTQYF. J is TRBJ2-3 and V is TRBV18; TRBD2 matches at 8 bases. The V segment lost 2 bases and the J segment 6 bases; nucleotides outside the gene matches: 4. The CDR3 is 14 amino acids. Germline lookup yields CDR1 KGHSH and CDR2 LQKENI.

The chain is built from TRBV19 and TRBJ1-1; D is undetermined. The length of the CDR3 is 14 residues. Germline V CDR1 and CDR2: LNHDA, SQIVND (reference sequence). The V end lost 5 bases, the J end lost 6 bases, and 16 bases lay between the germline ends. This chain's CDR3 is CASSVVIGYSEAFF. The CDR3 DNA sequence: TGTGCCAGTAGTGTGGTAATCGGGTACTCTGAAGCTTTCTTT.

This clone has a single count. This chain connects TRBV23-1 to TRBJ2-7; D unresolved. TRBV23-1 is noted as an ORF with a role that remains uncertain. Deletions cut 3 bases from V and 6 bases from J, with 15 bases between. There are 14 residues in the CDR3. CDR3: CASSQPRSCGEQYF. CDR3 DNA sequence: TGCGCCAGCAGTCAGCCCAGGAGTTGCGGCGAGCAGTACTTC.

The V and J genes are TRBV6-5 and TRBJ1-5; TRBD1 might be the D (5 bases). Germline V gene sequence: CDR1 MNHEY, CDR2 SVGAGI. The CDR3 totals 13 residues. Between the trimmed V and J ends, which lost 6 bases and 3 bases, there was a span of 9 bases. The CDR3 loop is CASSDRYNQPQHF. In DNA form, the CDR3 reads TGTGCCAGCAGCGACAGATACAATCAGCCCCAGCATTTT.

The V call is TRBV9, the J call TRBJ1-5, with D perhaps matching TRBD1 (6 bases). V lost 3 bases to trimming and J lost 7 bases, with 14 bases between them. There are 14 residues in the CDR3. Germline-derived CDR1 and CDR2 are SGDLS and YYNGEE. The CDR3 bases are TGTGCCAGCAGCGCTGATACAGGGCGACAGCCCCAGCATTTT. It codes for CASSADTGRQPQHF.

The chain carries TRBV7-2 and TRBJ1-6, with a weak D call TRBD1 (5 bases). Germline V lookup: CDR1 SGHTA, CDR2 FQGNSA. Trimming stripped 5 bases from V and 8 bases from J, with 13 bases between. The CDR3 length is 14 residues. CDR3 region: CASSQGGSHSPLHF. The CDR3 DNA sequence: TGTGCCAGCAGCCAGGGCGGTTCTCATTCACCCCTCCACTTT.

This chain joins TRBV7-3 and TRBJ2-7; 10 bases match TRBD2. V lost 5 bases, J lost 3 bases, and 7 bases stayed unmatched. This CDR3 contains 15 residues. Germline V gene sequence: CDR1 SGHTA, CDR2 FQGTGA. CDR3 nucleotide sequence: TGTGCCAGCAGCCCGACTAGCGGGCCCCTCTACGAGCAGTACTTC. It is translated as CASSPTSGPLYEQYF.

This clone appeared once. This sequence joins TRBV14 and TRBJ1-2; D gene unclear. Trimming shortened V by 3 bases and J by 8 bases, and 10 bases separated the two germline ends. The CDR3 is 12 residues long. Germline lookup yields CDR1 SGHDN and CDR2 FVKESK. CDR3: CASSQMGVGYTF. The CDR3 DNA sequence: TGTGCCAGCAGCCAGATGGGAGTCGGCTACACCTTC.

The gene calls are TRBV9 and TRBJ2-7; unclear D gene. The CDR3 covers 17 residues. Trimming took off 0 bases at V and 2 bases at J, with 18 bases between the two ends. The V gene's germline CDR1 is SGDLS and CDR2 YYNGEE. CDR3: CASSVGPVPQRAYEQYF. The CDR3 DNA sequence: TGTGCCAGCAGCGTAGGCCCCGTGCCCCAAAGAGCCTACGAGCAGTACTTC. Together with reference TRBV9 and TRBJ2-7, the CDR3 gives the full variable domain: DSGVTQTPKHLITATGQRVTLRCSPRSGDLSVYWYQQSLDQGLQFLIQYYNGEERAKGNILERFSAQQFPDLHSELNLSSLELGDSALYFCASSVGPVPQRAYEQYFGPGTRLTVT.

This chain uses TRBV19 with TRBJ1-5; TRBD1 aligns across 10 bases. The CDR3 runs to 15 residues. Trimming took 5 bases from V and 0 from J; bases not matched to a gene: 1. In germline, CDR1 is LNHDA, CDR2 SQIVND (reference sequence). The CDR3 DNA is TGTGCCAGTAGTCGGACAGGGGGTAGCAATCAGCCCCAGCATTTT. It is translated as CASSRTGGSNQPQHF.

V and J are TRBV4-1 and TRBJ1-4, with TRBD1 identical over 12 bases. V gave up 4 bases and J gave up 4 bases; unmatched junction bases: 10. Germline CDR1 MGHRA, CDR2 YSYEKL. The CDR3 is made up of 18 amino acids. This CDR3 is CASSPGTGGPRSNEKLFF. For the CDR3, the DNA is TGCGCCAGCAGCCCCGGGACAGGGGGCCCGCGGAGTAATGAAAAACTGTTTTTT.

The chain uses TRBV18 and TRBJ2-7; the match to TRBD2 covers 12 bases. Trimming at V came to 4 bases and at J to 0 bases, leaving 4 bases not matched to a gene. Germline-derived CDR1 and CDR2 are KGHSH and LQKENI. This CDR3 has 16 residues. The CDR3 coding sequence is TGTGCCAGCTCACAGCAGACTAGCGGGGGCTCCTACGAGCAGTACTTC. It yields the protein CASSQQTSGGSYEQYF.

This sequence joins TRBV19 and TRBJ2-7; tentatively, D is TRBD1 or TRBD2 (6 bases each). CDR3 length equals 14 residues. Looked up from germline, CDR1 is LNHDA and CDR2 is SQIVND (reference sequence). V dropped 2 bases and J dropped 2 bases, with 10 bases sitting between them. In nucleotides, the CDR3 is TGTGCCAGTAGTATAACGGGGGCCACCTACGAGCAGTACTTC. This codes for CASSITGATYEQYF.

The chain uses TRBV5-6 and TRBJ1-1; 10 nucleotides match TRBD1. The CDR3 is made up of 15 amino acids. Germline V CDR1 and CDR2: SGHDT, YYEEEE. J lost 1 base, V lost 4 bases, and 4 bases had no gene match. The CDR3 spells CASSETGGSNTEAFF. For the CDR3, the DNA is TGTGCCAGCAGCGAGACAGGGGGCTCGAACACTGAAGCTTTCTTT.

The rearrangement links TRBV28 to TRBJ2-7; TRBD2 agrees at 7 bases. V shed 2 bases, J shed 7 bases, and the junction held 2 bases outside the gene matches. This CDR3 comprises 12 residues. Germline V gene sequence: CDR1 MDHEN, CDR2 SYDVKM. The CDR3 is CASSLREGEQYF. The CDR3 DNA follows: TGTGCCAGCAGTTTAAGGGAGGGGGAGCAGTACTTC.

The chain uses TRBV25-1 and TRBJ2-4; no firm D call. The CDR3 loop spans 14 amino acids. From germline, CDR1 is MGHDK and CDR2 SYGVNS. Trimming pared 2 bases from V and 0 bases from J, leaving 5 bases between. CDR3 region: CASSEPGAKNIQYF. The CDR3 bases are TGTGCCAGCAGTGAACCAGGAGCCAAAAACATTCAGTACTTC.

The chain is built from TRBV11-2 and TRBJ2-1, with 14 bases matching TRBD2. With V trimmed by 2 bases and J by 8 bases, 11 bases remained unmatched. The CDR3 covers 18 residues. In germline, CDR1 is SGHAT, CDR2 FQNNGV. This chain's CDR3 is CASSLMGGGLAGDDEQFF. CDR3 DNA sequence: TGTGCCAGCAGCTTAATGGGCGGGGGACTAGCGGGAGACGATGAGCAGTTCTTC.

This sequence joins TRBV5-1 and TRBJ2-7, with 12 nucleotides matching TRBD1. This CDR3 comprises 14 residues. Germline V gives CDR1 SGHRS, CDR2 YFSETQ. Unmatched junction bases numbered 7, after V lost 5 bases and J lost 7 bases. The CDR3, as DNA: TGCGCCAGCAGGTCGGGACAGGGGGCGAGGGAGCAGTACTTC. It encodes CASRSGQGAREQYF. The complete variable domain, with remaining parts taken from reference TRBV5-1 and TRBJ2-7, reads KAGVTQTPRYLIKTRGQQVTLSCSPISGHRSVSWYQQTPGQGLQFLFEYFSETQRNKGNFPGRFSGRQFSNSRSEMNVSTLELGDSALYLCASRSGQGAREQYFGPGTRLTVT.

The genes are TRBV19 and TRBJ2-2; D uncertain. V was shortened by 1 base and J by 6 bases, with 9 bases between the two germline ends. The CDR3 runs to 14 residues. The germline gives CDR1 LNHDA, CDR2 SQIVND (reference sequence). The CDR3 reads CASSIGVPAGELFF. As DNA, the CDR3 is TGTGCCAGTAGTATAGGGGTTCCGGCCGGGGAGCTGTTTTTT. The full variable domain, with the rest looked up from reference TRBV19 and TRBJ2-2, is DGGITQSPKYLFRKEGQNVTLSCEQNLNHDAMYWYRQDPGQGLRLIYYSQIVNDFQKGDIAEGYSVSREKKESFPLTVTSAQKNPTAFYLCASSIGVPAGELFFGEGSRLTVL.

The V and J genes are TRBV5-1 and TRBJ2-4; D call uncertain. CDR3 size: 14 residues. V was clipped by 4 bases and J by 8 bases, with 16 bases between them. The V gene's germline CDR1 is SGHRS and CDR2 YFSETQ. The chain's CDR3 is CASSPRTGLDIQYF. The CDR3 bases are TGCGCCAGCAGCCCCCGGACCGGGTTAGACATTCAGTACTTC.

The chain combines TRBV27 with TRBJ2-1; 9 nucleotides agree with TRBD1. Per germline, CDR1 MNHEY and CDR2 SMNVEV (reference sequence). The V gene end was trimmed by 9 bases and the J gene end by 2 bases; junction bases not matched to a gene: 8. The length of the CDR3 is 15 residues. CDR3 loop: CASKAGTGTYNEQFF. CDR3 bases: TGTGCCAGTAAAGCCGGGACAGGGACCTACAATGAGCAGTTCTTC.